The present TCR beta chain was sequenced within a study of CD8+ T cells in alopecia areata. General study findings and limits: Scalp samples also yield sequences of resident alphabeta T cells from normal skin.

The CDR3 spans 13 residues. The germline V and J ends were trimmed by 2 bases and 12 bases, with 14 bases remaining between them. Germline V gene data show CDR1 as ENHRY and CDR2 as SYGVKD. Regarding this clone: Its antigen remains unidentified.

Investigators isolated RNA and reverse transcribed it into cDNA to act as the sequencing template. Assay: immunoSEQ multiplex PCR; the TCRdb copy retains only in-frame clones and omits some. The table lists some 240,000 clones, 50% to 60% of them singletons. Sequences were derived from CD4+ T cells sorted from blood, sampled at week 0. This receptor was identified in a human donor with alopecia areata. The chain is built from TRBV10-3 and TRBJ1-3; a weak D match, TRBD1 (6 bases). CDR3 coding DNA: TGTGCCATCAGTGAGAGGGGGGATCTTCACATATATTTT. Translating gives CAISERGDLHIYF.